Listed here is a single T cell receptor beta chain. Its antigen is still unknown. Germline V gene lookup returns CDR1 MNHNY and CDR2 SVGAGI (reference sequence). V lost 10 bases and J 0 bases, leaving 6 bases between the germline ends. The CDR3 consists of 11 residues. PCR was performed using 60 Vbeta and 13 Jbeta primers. Libraries were prepared by immunoSEQ multiplex PCR; TCRdb keeps only in-frame clonotypes and omits some of them. The table has some 150,000 clones, around 79% seen once; the top ten hold 3.5%. This sample is part of a study of cytomegalovirus exposure and HLA in healthy donors. General study results and limits: Analysis was performed later, and it showed HLA-associated TCR beta chains to be more clonally expanded than equally common others.

The receptor's source is a human donor in good health. Sequences were obtained from PBMCs. This chain joins TRBV6-6 and TRBJ1-1; D is unresolved. CDR3 sequence: CATKMNTEAFF. The CDR3 region has the DNA TGTGCCACCAAAATGAACACTGAAGCTTTCTTT.